These 21 T cell receptor beta chains came from one sample sequenced in a study of CD8+ T cells in alopecia areata. Following RNA extraction, reverse transcription yielded cDNA that acted as the sequencing template. Clones were read by immunoSEQ multiplex PCR, and TCRdb kept only the in-frame ones, dropping some. Counted here are 220,000 or so clones, around 62% occurring once; the ten biggest clones make up approximately 0.45%. The sample here was CD4+ T cells sorted from blood, taken at week 0. Source of these receptors: a human donor with alopecia areata.

The rearrangement uses TRBV7-8 and TRBJ2-7, with 10 bases aligning to TRBD1. Trimming at V came to 1 base and at J to 5 bases, leaving 14 bases not matched to a gene. Germline V CDR1 and CDR2: SGHVS, FQNEAQ. The CDR3 sequence is 18 residues long. CDR3 coding DNA: TGTGCCAGCAGCTTAGTATATCGGTTAGGACAGGGGGATCACGAGCAGTACTTC. This gives the protein CASSLVYRLGQGDHEQYF.

The chain couples TRBV29-1 to TRBJ1-4; D is undetermined. The CDR3 totals 12 residues. Trimming took off 5 bases at V and 7 bases at J, with 11 bases between the two ends. In germline, CDR1 is SQVTM, CDR2 ANQGSEA. CDR3 bases: TGCAGCGTTCGGCGGGCAGGTGAAAAACTGTTTTTT. Protein product: CSVRRAGEKLFF.

The chain has TRBV18 and TRBJ1-5, with TRBD1 identical over 8 bases. CDR1 is KGHSH and CDR2 is LQKENI in the germline V gene. V was pared by 3 bases and J by 5 bases, with 3 bases of the junction left unmatched. The CDR3 loop spans 14 amino acids. The CDR3 DNA reads as TGTGCCAGCTCACCCACAGGGGGTGATCAGCCCCAGCATTTT. It yields the protein CASSPTGGDQPQHF.

The rearrangement joins TRBV2 to TRBJ2-7; 7 bases are shared with TRBD1. Trimming cost V 3 bases and J 2 bases; bases outside gene matches: 7. The CDR3 length is 15 residues. Germline assignment: CDR1 SNHLY and CDR2 FYNNEI. The CDR3 spells CASSDRTGGAYEQYF. The CDR3 DNA reads as TGTGCCAGCAGTGACCGGACAGGAGGCGCCTACGAGCAGTACTTC.

The J gene is TRBJ2-2, the V gene TRBV5-1, with TRBD1 identical over 8 bases. This CDR3 is 13 amino acids long. The V and J ends lost 4 bases and 8 bases, in that order; junction bases with no gene match: 4. The germline CDR1 and CDR2 sequences are SGHRS and YFSETQ. The CDR3 sequence is CASSPTGDGELFF. CDR3 DNA: TGCGCCAGCAGCCCGACAGGGGATGGGGAGCTGTTTTTT. The variable domain in full, completed from reference TRBV5-1 and TRBJ2-2, reads KAGVTQTPRYLIKTRGQQVTLSCSPISGHRSVSWYQQTPGQGLQFLFEYFSETQRNKGNFPGRFSGRQFSNSRSEMNVSTLELGDSALYLCASSPTGDGELFFGEGSRLTVL.

This clone was counted a single time. V and J are TRBV7-3 and TRBJ1-1; the D is unclear. V was clipped by 4 bases and J by 1 base, with 7 bases between them. The CDR3 is 13 amino acids. Germline lookup yields CDR1 SGHTA and CDR2 FQGTGA. The CDR3 coding sequence is TGTGCCAGCAGCTGGGGTGGGAACACTGAAGCTTTCTTT. Amino acids: CASSWGGNTEAFF. The whole variable domain, filled in from reference TRBV7-3 and TRBJ1-1, reads GAGVSQTPSNKVTEKGKYVELRCDPISGHTALYWYRQSLGQGPEFLIYFQGTGAADDSGLPNDRFFAVRPEGSVSTLKIQRTERGDSAVYLCASSWGGNTEAFFGQGTRLTVV.

This clone was observed a single time. The chain joins TRBV7-9 to TRBJ2-7; 11 bases map to TRBD1. The V gene's germline CDR1 is SEHNR and CDR2 FQNEAQ (reference sequence). The CDR3 is made up of 16 amino acids. V lost 8 bases and J lost 7; bases outside the gene matches: 16. The CDR3 coding sequence is TGTGCCAGCTTGGGTGGGGACAGGGGGACCCTCGGGGAGCAGTACTTC. This codes for CASLGGDRGTLGEQYF.

The chain carries TRBV6-1 and TRBJ1-2; 10 bases line up with TRBD1. CDR1 and CDR2 from the germline V gene are MNHNS and SASEGT. This CDR3 is built from 15 residues. V was pared by 5 bases and J by 3 bases, with 6 bases of the junction left unmatched. This chain's CDR3 is CASSSRQGADYGYTF. CDR3 coding DNA: TGTGCCAGCAGTAGCAGACAGGGGGCGGACTATGGCTACACCTTC.

This clone was detected once. This rearrangement joins TRBV30 to TRBJ2-7; no reliable D call. This CDR3 spans 10 amino acids. V was trimmed by 2 bases and J by 5 bases, leaving 4 bases between them. The germline V gene has CDR1 GTSNPN and CDR2 SVGIG (reference sequence). The CDR3 protein is CAWSRDEQYF. Here the CDR3 DNA reads TGTGCCTGGAGTAGGGACGAGCAGTACTTC.

With regard to this clone: Other DNA sequences from this sample encode an identical CDR3 as well. This chain links TRBV30 with TRBJ2-3; TRBD2 agrees at 8 bases. CDR3 length equals 14 residues. The germline V gene encodes CDR1 GTSNPN and CDR2 SVGIG (reference sequence). V dropped 3 bases and J dropped 0; count of bases not matched to a gene: 2. CDR3 amino acids: CAWRLAGSTDTQYF. In nucleotides, the CDR3 is TGTGCCTGGAGGCTAGCGGGCAGCACAGATACGCAGTATTTT.

The gene calls are TRBV5-1 and TRBJ1-1; 7 nucleotides agree with TRBD1. The CDR3 extends over 15 amino acids. Losses at the gene ends were 4 bases for V and 3 bases for J; bases not matched to a gene: 9. The germline V gene encodes CDR1 SGHRS and CDR2 YFSETQ. The CDR3 DNA is TGCGCCAGCAGCCGTCGTACCGACAGGGACACTGAAGCTTTCTTT. It is translated as CASSRRTDRDTEAFF. The variable domain in full, completed from reference TRBV5-1 and TRBJ1-1, reads KAGVTQTPRYLIKTRGQQVTLSCSPISGHRSVSWYQQTPGQGLQFLFEYFSETQRNKGNFPGRFSGRQFSNSRSEMNVSTLELGDSALYLCASSRRTDRDTEAFFGQGTRLTVV.

V gene TRBV5-1 combines with J gene TRBJ1-1; D is uncertain. The CDR3 contains 14 residues. Germline assignment: CDR1 SGHRS and CDR2 YFSETQ. The ends were cut back, 2 bases at V and 2 bases at J, with 10 bases in the middle. The CDR3 region is CASSLQGSNTEAFF. Here the CDR3 DNA reads TGCGCCAGCAGCTTACAAGGGAGTAACACTGAAGCTTTCTTT.

A few counts support this clone. This chain connects TRBV6-5 to TRBJ1-2; 7 nucleotides agree with TRBD1. The CDR3 is 14 residues long. V dropped 2 bases and J dropped 7; count of bases not matched to a gene: 7. Looked up from germline, CDR1 is MNHEY and CDR2 is SVGAGI. In DNA form, the CDR3 reads TGTGCCAGCAGTTACGCGGACAGGTTTAGTGGCTACACCTTC. This gives the protein CASSYADRFSGYTF.

This clone was detected only a few times. This chain connects TRBV4-2 to TRBJ1-6; D remains unclear. CDR1 and CDR2 from the germline V gene are LGHNA and YNFKEQ. Trimming removed 4 bases at V and 3 bases at J, with 13 bases between. This CDR3 is 16 amino acids long. CDR3 loop: CASSRTPGDYNSPLHF. The CDR3 coding sequence is TGTGCCAGCAGCCGAACACCGGGAGACTATAATTCACCCCTCCACTTT.

The V call is TRBV9, the J call TRBJ2-1, with 7 bases fitting TRBD1. CDR3 length: 18 residues. Looked up from germline, CDR1 is SGDLS and CDR2 is YYNGEE. The V and J ends lost 0 bases and 0 bases, in that order; junction bases with no gene match: 9. In nucleotides, the CDR3 is TGTGCCAGCAGCGTAGGAGGGACAGCCTCCAGCTCCTACAATGAGCAGTTCTTC. Protein sequence: CASSVGGTASSSYNEQFF.

This chain links TRBV4-2 with TRBJ2-1, with 9 bases that match TRBD2. Trimming cost V 0 bases and J 6 bases; bases outside gene matches: 3. The germline V gene has CDR1 LGHNA and CDR2 YNFKEQ. The CDR3 is 15 residues long. In nucleotides, the CDR3 is TGTGCCAGCAGCCAAGATCCTAGCGGGACCAATGAGCAGTTCTTC. Its protein product is CASSQDPSGTNEQFF.

The genes are TRBV7-9 and TRBJ2-6, with D unclear. Germline values: CDR1 SEHNR, CDR2 FQNEAQ (reference sequence). The CDR3 contains 15 residues. V was cut by 5 bases and J by 0 bases, with 8 bases left in between. CDR3 sequence reads: CASSLVSSGANVLTF. The CDR3 DNA sequence: TGTGCCAGCAGCCTTGTCAGCTCTGGGGCCAACGTCCTGACTTTC.

This clone showed up just once. The chain carries TRBV4-1 and TRBJ1-4; perhaps TRBD1 as D (6 bases). Germline V lookup: CDR1 MGHRA, CDR2 YSYEKL. The V gene lost 6 bases and the J gene lost 12 bases, with 20 bases spanning the gap. The CDR3 loop spans 14 amino acids. The CDR3 nucleotides are TGCGCCAGCAGACTGACAGGAGCGGAGAGGGAACTGTTTTTT. This translates into CASRLTGAERELFF.

This clone was detected only a few times. The chain employs TRBV28 and TRBJ2-7, with 9 bases aligning to TRBD2. J lost 4 bases, V lost 3 bases, and 13 bases had no gene match. This CDR3 contains 17 residues. Germline-derived CDR1 and CDR2 are MDHEN and SYDVKM. CDR3 nucleotide sequence: TGTGCCAGCAGTTTCGCGCCCGGTGCTAGCGGGGAGTACGAGCAGTACTTC. This translates into CASSFAPGASGEYEQYF.

This clone was observed a handful of times. The rearrangement joins TRBV7-3 to TRBJ1-1, with D perhaps TRBD1 (5 bases). The CDR3 sequence is 14 residues long. The germline V gene has CDR1 SGHTA and CDR2 FQGTGA. V lost 4 bases and J lost 6, with 15 bases in between. CDR3 in DNA: TGTGCCAGCAGCTCACAGGTGTCCTCCCCTGAAGCTTTCTTT. As protein: CASSSQVSSPEAFF.

CDR3 in amino acids: CAISELDGYEQYF. The CDR3 DNA is TGTGCCATCAGTGAACTGGACGGCTACGAGCAGTACTTC. The gene calls are TRBV10-3 and TRBJ2-7; D ambiguous. With 3 bases removed from V and 3 bases from J, the gap between germline ends came to 9 bases. Germline V gene lookup returns CDR1 ENHRY and CDR2 SYGVKD. This CDR3 region has 13 residues.